These 3 T cell receptor beta chains were sequenced from one sample in a study of cytomegalovirus exposure and HLA in healthy donors. This table comes from immunoSEQ multiplex PCR, and its TCRdb copy is limited to in-frame clones, with some not included. This sample has some 56,000 clones, with around 93% found just once. Sequenced sample: PBMCs. The receptors here all came from a woman between 18 and 30 years old in good health and CMV-seropositive.

This chain uses TRBV2 with TRBJ2-3; 7 bases agree with TRBD2. The CDR3 spans 14 residues. The ends lost 4 bases at V and 1 base at J; junction bases unmatched: 2. Germline values: CDR1 SNHLY, CDR2 FYNNEI. DNA for the CDR3: TGTGCCAGCAGTGTTGGGGGGGGCACAGATACGCAGTATTTT. The encoded protein is CASSVGGGTDTQYF.

The genes are TRBV18 and TRBJ2-7; a weak D match, TRBD2 (6 bases). The CDR3 contains 15 residues. The germline V gene encodes CDR1 KGHSH and CDR2 LQKENI. Trimming removed 3 bases at V and 4 bases at J, with 16 bases between. The CDR3 here is CASSPQQRGTYEQYF. CDR3 DNA: TGTGCCAGCTCACCCCAGCAACGGGGGACTTACGAGCAGTACTTC.

The V and J genes are TRBV19 and TRBJ2-1; a possible D gene is TRBD1 (5 bases). Germline V gene lookup returns CDR1 LNHDA and CDR2 SQIVND (reference sequence). The germline V and J ends were trimmed by 7 bases and 7 bases, with 17 bases remaining between them. This CDR3 has 14 residues. DNA for the CDR3: TGTGCCAGTAATACAGGAATAACGGGTAATGAGCAGTTCTTC. Amino acid sequence: CASNTGITGNEQFF.